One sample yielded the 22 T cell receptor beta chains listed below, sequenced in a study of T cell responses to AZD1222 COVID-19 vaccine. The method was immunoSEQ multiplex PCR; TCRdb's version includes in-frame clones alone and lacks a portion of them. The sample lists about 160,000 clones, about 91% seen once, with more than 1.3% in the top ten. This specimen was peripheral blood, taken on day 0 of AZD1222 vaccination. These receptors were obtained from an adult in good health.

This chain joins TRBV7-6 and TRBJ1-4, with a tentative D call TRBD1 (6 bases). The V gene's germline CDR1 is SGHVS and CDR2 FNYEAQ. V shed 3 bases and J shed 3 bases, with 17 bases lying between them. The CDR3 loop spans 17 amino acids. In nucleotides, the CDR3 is TGTGCCAGCAGCTTGGGGGGGGCGTTAGTAGCTAATGAAAAACTGTTTTTT. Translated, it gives CASSLGGALVANEKLFF.

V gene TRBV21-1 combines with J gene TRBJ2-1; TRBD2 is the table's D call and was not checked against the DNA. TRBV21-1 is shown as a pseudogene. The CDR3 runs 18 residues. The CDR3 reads CASSKAGTTTCSYNEQFF. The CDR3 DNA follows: TGTGCCAGCAGCAAAGCCGGGACTACGACATGCTCCTACAATGAGCAGTTCTTC.

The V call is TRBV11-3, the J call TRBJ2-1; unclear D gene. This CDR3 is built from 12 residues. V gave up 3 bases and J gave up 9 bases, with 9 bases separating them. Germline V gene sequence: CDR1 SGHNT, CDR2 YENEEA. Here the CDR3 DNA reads TGTGCCAGCAGCTTCTCCCCGGGTGAGCAGTTCTTC. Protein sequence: CASSFSPGEQFF.

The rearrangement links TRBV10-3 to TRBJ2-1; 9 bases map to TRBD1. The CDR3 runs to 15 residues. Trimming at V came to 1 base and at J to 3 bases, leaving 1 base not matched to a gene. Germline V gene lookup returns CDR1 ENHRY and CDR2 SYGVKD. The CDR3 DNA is TGTGCCATCAGTGAGTGGGACAGGGACTACAATGAGCAGTTCTTC. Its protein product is CAISEWDRDYNEQFF.

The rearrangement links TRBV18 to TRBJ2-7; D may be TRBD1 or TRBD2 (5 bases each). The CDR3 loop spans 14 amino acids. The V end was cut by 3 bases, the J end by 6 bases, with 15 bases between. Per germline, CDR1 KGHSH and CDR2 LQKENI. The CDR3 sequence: CASSPGQGVGEQYF. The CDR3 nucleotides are TGTGCCAGCTCACCCGGGCAGGGAGTAGGCGAGCAGTACTTC. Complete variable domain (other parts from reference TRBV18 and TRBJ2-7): NAGVMQNPRHLVRRRGQEARLRCSPMKGHSHVYWYRQLPEEGLKFMVYLQKENIIDESGMPKERFSAEFPKEGPSILRIQQVVRGDSAAYFCASSPGQGVGEQYFGPGTRLTVT.

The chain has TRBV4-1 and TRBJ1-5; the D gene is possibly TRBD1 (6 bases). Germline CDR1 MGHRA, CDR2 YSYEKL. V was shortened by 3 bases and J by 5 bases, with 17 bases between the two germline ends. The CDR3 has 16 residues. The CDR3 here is CASSQGTQGTYQPQHF. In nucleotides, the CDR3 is TGCGCCAGCAGCCAGGGAACACAGGGAACATATCAGCCCCAGCATTTT.

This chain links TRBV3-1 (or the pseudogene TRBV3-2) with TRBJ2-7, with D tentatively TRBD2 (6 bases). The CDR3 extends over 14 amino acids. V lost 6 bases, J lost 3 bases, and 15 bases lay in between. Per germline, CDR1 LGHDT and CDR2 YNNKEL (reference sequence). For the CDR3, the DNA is TGTGCCAGCAGGATCGGGGGTACGGGCTACGAGCAGTACTTC. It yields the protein CASRIGGTGYEQYF.

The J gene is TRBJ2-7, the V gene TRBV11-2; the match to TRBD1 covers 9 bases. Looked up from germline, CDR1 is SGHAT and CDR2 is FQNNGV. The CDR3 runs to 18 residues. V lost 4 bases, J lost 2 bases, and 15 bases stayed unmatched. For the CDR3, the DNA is TGTGCCAGCAGCTCCGATACGACCGGGACAGGGTCTACCTACGAGCAGTACTTC. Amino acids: CASSSDTTGTGSTYEQYF.

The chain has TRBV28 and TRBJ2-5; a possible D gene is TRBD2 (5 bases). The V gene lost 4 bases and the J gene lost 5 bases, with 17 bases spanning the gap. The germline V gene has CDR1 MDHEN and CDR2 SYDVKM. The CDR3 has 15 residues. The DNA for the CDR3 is TGTGCCAGCAGTTCGTTGTTCGGCAGAGGGGAGACCCAGTACTTC. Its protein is CASSSLFGRGETQYF.

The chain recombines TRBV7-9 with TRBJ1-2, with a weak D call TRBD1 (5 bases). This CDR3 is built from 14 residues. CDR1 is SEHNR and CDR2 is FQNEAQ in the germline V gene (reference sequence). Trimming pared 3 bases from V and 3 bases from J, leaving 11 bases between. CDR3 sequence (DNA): TGTGCCAGCAGCTTGCAGCCAGGGCACTATGGCTACACCTTC. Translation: CASSLQPGHYGYTF.

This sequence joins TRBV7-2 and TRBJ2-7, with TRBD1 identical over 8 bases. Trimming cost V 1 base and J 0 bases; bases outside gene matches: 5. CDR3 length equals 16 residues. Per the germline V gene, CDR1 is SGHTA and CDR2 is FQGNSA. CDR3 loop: CASSLVAGGGSYEQYF. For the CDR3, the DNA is TGTGCCAGCAGCTTAGTCGCAGGGGGCGGCTCCTACGAGCAGTACTTC.

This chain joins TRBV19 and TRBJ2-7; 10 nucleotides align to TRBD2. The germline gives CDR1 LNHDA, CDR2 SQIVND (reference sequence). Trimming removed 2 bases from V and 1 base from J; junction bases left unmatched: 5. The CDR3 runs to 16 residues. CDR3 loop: CASSIRVAGGSYEQYF. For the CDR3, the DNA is TGTGCCAGTAGTATAAGGGTAGCGGGGGGTTCCTACGAGCAGTACTTC.

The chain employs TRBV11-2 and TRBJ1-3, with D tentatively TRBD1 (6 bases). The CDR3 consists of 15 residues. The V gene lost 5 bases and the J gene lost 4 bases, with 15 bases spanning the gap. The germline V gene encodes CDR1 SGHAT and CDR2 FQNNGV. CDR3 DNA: TGTGCCAGCAGCGGCGACAGGATTCTGGGAAACACCATATATTTT. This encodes CASSGDRILGNTIYF. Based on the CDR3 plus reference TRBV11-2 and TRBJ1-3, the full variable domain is EAGVAQSPRYKIIEKRQSVAFWCNPISGHATLYWYQQILGQGPKLLIQFQNNGVVDDSQLPKDRFSAERLKGVDSTLKIQPAKLEDSAVYLCASSGDRILGNTIYFGEGSWLTVV.

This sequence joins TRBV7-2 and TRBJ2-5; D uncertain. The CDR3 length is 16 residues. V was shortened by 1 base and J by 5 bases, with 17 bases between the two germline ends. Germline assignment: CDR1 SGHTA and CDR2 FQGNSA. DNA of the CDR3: TGTGCCAGCAGCTTAGGGGGTCGCCAGGTTGGGGAGACCCAGTACTTC. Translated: CASSLGGRQVGETQYF.

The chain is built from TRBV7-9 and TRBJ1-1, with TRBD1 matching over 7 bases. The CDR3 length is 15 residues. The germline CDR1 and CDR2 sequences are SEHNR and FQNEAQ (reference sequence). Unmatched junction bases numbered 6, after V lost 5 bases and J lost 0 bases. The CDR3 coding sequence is TGTGCCAGCAGCCTCGGGACAGCCATGAACACTGAAGCTTTCTTT. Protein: CASSLGTAMNTEAFF. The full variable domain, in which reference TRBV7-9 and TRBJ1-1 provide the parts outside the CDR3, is DTGVSQNPRHKITKRGQNVTFRCDPISEHNRLYWYRQTLGQGPEFLTYFQNEAQLEKSRLLSDRFSAERPKGSFSTLEIQRTEQGDSAMYLCASSLGTAMNTEAFFGQGTRLTVV.

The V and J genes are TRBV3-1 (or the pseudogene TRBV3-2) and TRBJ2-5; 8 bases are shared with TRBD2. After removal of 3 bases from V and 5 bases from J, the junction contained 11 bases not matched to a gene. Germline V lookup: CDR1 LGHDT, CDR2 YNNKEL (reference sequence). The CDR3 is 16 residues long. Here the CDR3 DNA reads TGTGCCAGCAGCCATTCCGGGAGGGCCCTTTGGGAGACCCAGTACTTC. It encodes CASSHSGRALWETQYF.

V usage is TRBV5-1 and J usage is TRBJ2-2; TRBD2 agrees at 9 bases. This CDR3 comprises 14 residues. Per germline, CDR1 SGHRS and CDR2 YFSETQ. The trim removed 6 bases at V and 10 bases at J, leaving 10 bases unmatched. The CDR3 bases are TGCGCCAGCACGCCGGGACTAGCAGACTCGGAGCTGTTTTTT. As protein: CASTPGLADSELFF.

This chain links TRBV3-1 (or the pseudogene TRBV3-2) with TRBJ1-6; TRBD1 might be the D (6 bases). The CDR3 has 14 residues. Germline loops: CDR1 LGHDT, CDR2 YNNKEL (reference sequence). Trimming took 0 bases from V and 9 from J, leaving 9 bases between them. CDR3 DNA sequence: TGTGCCAGCAGCCAAGAGTTAGGGGGTTCACCCCTCCACTTT. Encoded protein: CASSQELGGSPLHF.

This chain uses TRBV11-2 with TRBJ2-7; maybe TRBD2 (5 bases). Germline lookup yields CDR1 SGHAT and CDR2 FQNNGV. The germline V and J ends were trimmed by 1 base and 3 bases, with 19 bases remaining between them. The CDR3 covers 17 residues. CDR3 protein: CASSLGTTLDSDYEQYF. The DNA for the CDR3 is TGTGCCAGCAGCTTAGGTACCACGCTGGACTCCGACTACGAGCAGTACTTC.

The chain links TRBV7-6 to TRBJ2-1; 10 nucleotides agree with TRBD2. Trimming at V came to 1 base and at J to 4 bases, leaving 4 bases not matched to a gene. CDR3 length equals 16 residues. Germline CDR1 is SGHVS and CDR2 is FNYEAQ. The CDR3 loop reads CASSLEGSGGYNEQFF. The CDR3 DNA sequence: TGTGCCAGCAGCTTAGAGGGTAGCGGGGGGTACAATGAGCAGTTCTTC.

CDR3 region: CASSQDTGLGNQPQHF. The CDR3 DNA reads as TGCGCCAGCAGCCAAGATACCGGGCTGGGCAATCAGCCCCAGCATTTT. The J gene is TRBJ1-5, the V gene TRBV4-1; unclear D gene. CDR1 MGHRA and CDR2 YSYEKL come from the germline V gene. The V and J ends lost 0 bases and 2 bases respectively, with 11 bases between them. The CDR3 runs to 16 residues.

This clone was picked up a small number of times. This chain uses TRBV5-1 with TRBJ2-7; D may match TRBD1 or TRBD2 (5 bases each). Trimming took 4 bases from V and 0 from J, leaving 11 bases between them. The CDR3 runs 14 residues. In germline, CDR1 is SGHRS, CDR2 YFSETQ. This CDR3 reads CASSRDASSYEQYF. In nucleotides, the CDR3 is TGCGCCAGCAGCCGGGACGCGAGCTCCTACGAGCAGTACTTC.